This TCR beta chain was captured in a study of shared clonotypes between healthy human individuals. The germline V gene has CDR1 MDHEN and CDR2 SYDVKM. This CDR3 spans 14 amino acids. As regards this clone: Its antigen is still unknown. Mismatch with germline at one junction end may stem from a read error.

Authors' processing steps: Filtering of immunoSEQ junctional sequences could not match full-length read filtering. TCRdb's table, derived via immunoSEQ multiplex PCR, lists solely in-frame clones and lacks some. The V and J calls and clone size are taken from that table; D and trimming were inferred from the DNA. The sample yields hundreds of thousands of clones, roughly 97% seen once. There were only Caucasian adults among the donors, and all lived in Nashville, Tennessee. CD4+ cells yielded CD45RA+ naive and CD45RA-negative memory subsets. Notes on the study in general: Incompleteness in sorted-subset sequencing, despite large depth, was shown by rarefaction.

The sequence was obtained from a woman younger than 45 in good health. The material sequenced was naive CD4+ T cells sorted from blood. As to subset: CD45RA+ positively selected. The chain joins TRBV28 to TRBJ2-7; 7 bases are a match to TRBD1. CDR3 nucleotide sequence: TGTGCCAGCCTGGGACAGCCGAGCTCCTGCGAGCAGTACTTC. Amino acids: CASLGQPSSCEQYF.